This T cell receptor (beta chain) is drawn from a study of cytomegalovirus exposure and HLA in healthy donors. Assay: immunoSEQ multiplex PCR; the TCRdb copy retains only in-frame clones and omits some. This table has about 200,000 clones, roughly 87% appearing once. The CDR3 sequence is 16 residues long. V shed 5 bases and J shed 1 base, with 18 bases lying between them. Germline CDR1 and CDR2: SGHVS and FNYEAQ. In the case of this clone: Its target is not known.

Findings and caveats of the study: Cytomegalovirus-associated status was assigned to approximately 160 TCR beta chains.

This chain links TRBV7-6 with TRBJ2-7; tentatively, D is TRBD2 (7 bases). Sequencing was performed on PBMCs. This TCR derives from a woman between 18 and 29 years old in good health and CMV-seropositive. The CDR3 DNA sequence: TGTGCCAGCAGCCCACTCGGGGGGCGGGATTCCTACGAGCAGTACTTC. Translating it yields CASSPLGGRDSYEQYF.